These 8 T cell receptor beta chains share one sample of origin, sequenced in a study of cytomegalovirus exposure and HLA in healthy donors. PCR used 60 Vbeta primers and 13 Jbeta primers. TCRdb keeps only in-frame clones here, not all; method: immunoSEQ multiplex PCR. The table has 150,000 to 200,000 clones, almost 85% seen once; the top ten hold approximately 0.55%. Sequencing was performed on PBMCs. The receptors stem from a woman between 45 and 65 years old in good health and CMV-seronegative.

The rearrangement links TRBV19 to TRBJ1-2, with D uncertain. The CDR3 runs 12 residues. Between the trimmed V and J ends, which lost 3 bases and 8 bases, there was a span of 10 bases. In germline, CDR1 is LNHDA, CDR2 SQIVND (reference sequence). This chain's CDR3 is CASSIVSRGYTF. CDR3 bases: TGTGCCAGTAGTATTGTTTCTCGGGGCTACACCTTC. The variable domain in full, completed from reference TRBV19 and TRBJ1-2, reads DGGITQSPKYLFRKEGQNVTLSCEQNLNHDAMYWYRQDPGQGLRLIYYSQIVNDFQKGDIAEGYSVSREKKESFPLTVTSAQKNPTAFYLCASSIVSRGYTFGSGTRLTVV.

The V gene is TRBV2, the J gene TRBJ1-5, with 11 bases lining up with TRBD1. Germline CDR1 reads SNHLY; CDR2 reads FYNNEI. The CDR3 covers 13 residues. V was pared by 6 bases and J by 6 bases, with 1 base of the junction left unmatched. This chain's CDR3 is CASSGTGGQPQHF. Written as DNA, the CDR3 is TGTGCCAGCAGCGGGACAGGGGGTCAGCCCCAGCATTTT. The full variable domain, with the rest looked up from reference TRBV2 and TRBJ1-5, is EPEVTQTPSHQVTQMGQEVILRCVPISNHLYFYWYRQILGQKVEFLVSFYNNEISEKSEIFDDQFSVERPDGSNFTLKIRSTKLEDSAMYFCASSGTGGQPQHFGDGTRLSIL.

This clone was detected once. This rearrangement joins TRBV28 to TRBJ2-1; TRBD2 matches 10 bases. V was pared by 1 base and J by 3 bases, with 3 bases of the junction left unmatched. Germline values: CDR1 MDHEN, CDR2 SYDVKM. The CDR3 is 16 residues long. The CDR3 nucleotides are TGTGCCAGCAGTTTATTGGGGACTAGCGTCTACAATGAGCAGTTCTTC. Translated, it gives CASSLLGTSVYNEQFF.

The chain joins TRBV15 to TRBJ2-1; D may be TRBD2 (6 bases). Germline CDR1 reads LNHNV; CDR2 reads YYDKDF (reference sequence). The V and J ends lost 6 bases and 0 bases respectively, with 12 bases between them. This CDR3 is built from 15 residues. The CDR3 DNA reads as TGTGCCACCAGGTCGGGGGTTCACTCCTACAATGAGCAGTTCTTC. Translated: CATRSGVHSYNEQFF. The variable domain in full, completed from reference TRBV15 and TRBJ2-1, reads DAMVIQNPRYQVTQFGKPVTLSCSQTLNHNVMYWYQQKSSQAPKLLFHYYDKDFNNEADTPDNFQSRRPNTSFCFLDIRSPGLGDTAMYLCATRSGVHSYNEQFFGPGTRLTVL.

V and J are TRBV10-3 and TRBJ2-1; 8 bases are a match to TRBD2. J was trimmed by 4 bases and V by 6 bases; bases with no gene match: 8. CDR3 size: 15 residues. Germline CDR1 is ENHRY and CDR2 is SYGVKD. The CDR3 DNA is TGTGCCATCAGAGGACTAGCCCGTACGTACAATGAGCAGTTCTTC. As protein: CAIRGLARTYNEQFF.

The rearrangement links TRBV5-1 to TRBJ2-5; D perhaps matches TRBD2 (6 bases). The CDR3 consists of 17 residues. Germline-derived CDR1 and CDR2 are SGHRS and YFSETQ. With 0 bases removed from V and 3 bases from J, the gap between germline ends came to 18 bases. The CDR3 protein is CASSLALGEVWEETQYF. DNA of the CDR3: TGCGCCAGCAGCTTGGCCTTAGGGGAGGTTTGGGAAGAGACCCAGTACTTC.

Of note for this clone: Other DNA sequences of this sample code for an identical CDR3. Here the CDR3 DNA reads TGTGCCAGCAGCTTAGGGGCGGGAGATGGGCAGTTCTTC. Translation gives CASSLGAGDGQFF. The chain is built from TRBV11-2 and TRBJ2-1, with TRBD2 matching 7 bases. The CDR3 extends over 13 amino acids. The germline V gene has CDR1 SGHAT and CDR2 FQNNGV. The trim removed 1 base at V and 12 bases at J, leaving 6 bases unmatched. Looking up the rest from reference TRBV11-2 and TRBJ2-1 gives the full variable domain: EAGVAQSPRYKIIEKRQSVAFWCNPISGHATLYWYQQILGQGPKLLIQFQNNGVVDDSQLPKDRFSAERLKGVDSTLKIQPAKLEDSAVYLCASSLGAGDGQFFGPGTRLTVL.

The rearrangement joins TRBV11-2 to TRBJ2-3; 9 bases match TRBD1. Germline V gives CDR1 SGHAT, CDR2 FQNNGV. This CDR3 is 17 amino acids long. Trimming took 5 bases from V and 6 from J; bases not matched to a gene: 15. CDR3 coding DNA: TGTGCCAGCAGCATTCTTGGGGGGGACAGGGAGTCGGATACGCAGTATTTT. Its protein is CASSILGGDRESDTQYF.